This T cell receptor (beta chain) was obtained from a study of blood T cell repertoires in COVID-19. The overall study: Sources were T cells, B-cell-depleted T cells, or PBMCs; the material itself was cDNA or gDNA.

Per the study methods: Reference gene primer amplification gave nucleated cell count estimates. Using immunoSEQ multiplex PCR, the repertoire was profiled, and TCRdb retains in-frame clones only, with some absent. V and J calls and clone size are given by that table; D and trimming were obtained from the DNA. The data show about 170,000 clones, roughly 84% seen once. CDR3 length equals 15 residues. V gave up 6 bases and J gave up 2 bases; unmatched junction bases: 8. Germline CDR1 SNHLY, CDR2 FYNNEI. This clonotype was sampled from a man between 70 and 80 years old with active or convalescent COVID-19. J is TRBJ2-3 and V is TRBV2, with 7 bases fitting TRBD1. What was sequenced was peripheral blood. The CDR3 nucleotides read TGTGCCAGCAGGAGGGCACAGGGGCTCACAGATACGCAGTATTTT. It translates to CASRRAQGLTDTQYF.